This TCR beta chain emerged from a study of regulatory T cells in long-lasting Graves disease. At the level of the study: Disease was considered persistent Graves' disease after over 5 years of antithyroid drugs (with positive TSH receptor antibodies).

Germline CDR1 and CDR2: SEHNR and FQNEAQ (reference sequence). This CDR3 spans 15 amino acids. V was clipped by 1 base and J by 6 bases, with 15 bases between them. As to time point: persistent/refractory GD, antithyroid drugs over 5 years with positive TRAb. Isolated PBMC RNA provided the starting material for the TCR library. Through Arm-PCR of CDR3 regions and iRepertoire HTBI primers, TCR beta libraries were built. TCRdb reanalysed the multiplex PCR reads using MiXCR and keeps one entry per CDR3 protein. The profile covers 400,000 to 600,000 distinct CDR3 sequences, with 20% to 25% appearing a single time and 7.1% taken by the ten largest.

The chain couples TRBV7-9 to TRBJ1-2; D perhaps matches TRBD1 (6 bases). The sequence derives from a female donor with Graves disease. Sequences were derived from peripheral blood mononuclear cells (PBMCs), sampled when the disease was refractory, from a patient treated with antithyroid drugs. The CDR3 loop reads CASSLVGASVHGYTF. As DNA, the CDR3 is TGTGCCAGCAGCTTAGTGGGGGCGTCTGTCCATGGCTACACCTTC.